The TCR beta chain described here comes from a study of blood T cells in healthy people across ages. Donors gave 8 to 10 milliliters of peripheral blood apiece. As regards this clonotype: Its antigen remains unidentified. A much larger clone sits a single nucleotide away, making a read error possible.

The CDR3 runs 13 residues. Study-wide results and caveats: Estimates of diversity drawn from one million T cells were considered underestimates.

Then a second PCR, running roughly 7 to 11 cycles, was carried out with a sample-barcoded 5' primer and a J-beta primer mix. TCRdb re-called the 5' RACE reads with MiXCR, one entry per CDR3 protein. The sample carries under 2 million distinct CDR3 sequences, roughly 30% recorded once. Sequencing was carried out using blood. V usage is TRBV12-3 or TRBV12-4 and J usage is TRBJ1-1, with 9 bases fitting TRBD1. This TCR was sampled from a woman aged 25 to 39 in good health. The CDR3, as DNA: TGTACCAGCAGTTTAACAGGGGGCGCCGAGGCTTTCTTT. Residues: CTSSLTGGAEAFF.